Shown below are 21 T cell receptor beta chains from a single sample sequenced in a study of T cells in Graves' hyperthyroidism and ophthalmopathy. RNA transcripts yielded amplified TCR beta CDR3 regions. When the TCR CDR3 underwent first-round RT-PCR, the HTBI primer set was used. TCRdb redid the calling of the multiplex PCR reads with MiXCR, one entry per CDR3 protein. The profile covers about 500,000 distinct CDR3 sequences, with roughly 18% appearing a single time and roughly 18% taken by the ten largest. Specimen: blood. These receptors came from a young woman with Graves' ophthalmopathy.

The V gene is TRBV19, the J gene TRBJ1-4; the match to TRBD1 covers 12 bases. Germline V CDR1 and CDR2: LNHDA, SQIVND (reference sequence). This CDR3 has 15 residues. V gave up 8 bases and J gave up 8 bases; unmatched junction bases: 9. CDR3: CASAGTGGTGEKLFF. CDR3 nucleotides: TGTGCCAGTGCCGGGACAGGGGGCACGGGGGAAAAACTGTTTTTT.

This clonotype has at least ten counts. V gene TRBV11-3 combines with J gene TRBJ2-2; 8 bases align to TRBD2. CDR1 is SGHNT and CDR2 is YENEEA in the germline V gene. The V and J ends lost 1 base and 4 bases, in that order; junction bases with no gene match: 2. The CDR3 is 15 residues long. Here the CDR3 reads CASSLGAGVTGELFF. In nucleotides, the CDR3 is TGTGCCAGCAGCTTAGGAGCGGGAGTCACCGGGGAGCTGTTTTTT.

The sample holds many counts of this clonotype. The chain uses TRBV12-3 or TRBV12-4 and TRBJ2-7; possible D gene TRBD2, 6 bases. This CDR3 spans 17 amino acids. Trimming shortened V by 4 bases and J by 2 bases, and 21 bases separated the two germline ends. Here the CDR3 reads CASSSDRGGASTYEQYF. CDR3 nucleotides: TGTGCCAGCAGTTCCGATAGGGGCGGGGCCTCAACCTACGAGCAGTACTTC.

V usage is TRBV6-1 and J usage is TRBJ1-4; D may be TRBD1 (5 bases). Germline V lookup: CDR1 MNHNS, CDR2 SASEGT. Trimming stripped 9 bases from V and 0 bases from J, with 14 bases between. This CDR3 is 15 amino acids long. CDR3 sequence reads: CASRAGQATNEKLFF. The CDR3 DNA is TGTGCCAGTCGGGCAGGGCAAGCAACTAATGAAAAACTGTTTTTT.

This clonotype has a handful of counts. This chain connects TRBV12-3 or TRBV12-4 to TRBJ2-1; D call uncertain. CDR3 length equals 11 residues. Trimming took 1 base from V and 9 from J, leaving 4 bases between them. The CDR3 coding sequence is TGTGCCAGCAGTTTAGGACTTGAGCAGTTCTTC. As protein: CASSLGLEQFF.

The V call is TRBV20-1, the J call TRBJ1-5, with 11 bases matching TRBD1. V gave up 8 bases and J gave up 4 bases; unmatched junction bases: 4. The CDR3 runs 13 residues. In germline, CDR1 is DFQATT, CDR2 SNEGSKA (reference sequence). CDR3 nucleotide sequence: TGCAGTACCGGGACAGGGGGAAATCAGCCCCAGCATTTT. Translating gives CSTGTGGNQPQHF.

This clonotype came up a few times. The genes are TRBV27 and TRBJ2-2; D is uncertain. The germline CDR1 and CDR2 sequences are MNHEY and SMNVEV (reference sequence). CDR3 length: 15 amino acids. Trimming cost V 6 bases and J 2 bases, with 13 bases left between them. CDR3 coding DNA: TGTGCCAGCAGAACCAGAGGCTTTAACACCGGGGAGCTGTTTTTT. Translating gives CASRTRGFNTGELFF.

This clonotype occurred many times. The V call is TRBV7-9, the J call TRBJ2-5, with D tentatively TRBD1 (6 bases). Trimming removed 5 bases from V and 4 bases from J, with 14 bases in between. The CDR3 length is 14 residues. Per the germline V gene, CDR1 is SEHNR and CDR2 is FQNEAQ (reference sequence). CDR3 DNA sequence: TGTGCCAGCAGCGACACAGGGTTTGGAGAGACCCAGTACTTC. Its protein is CASSDTGFGETQYF.

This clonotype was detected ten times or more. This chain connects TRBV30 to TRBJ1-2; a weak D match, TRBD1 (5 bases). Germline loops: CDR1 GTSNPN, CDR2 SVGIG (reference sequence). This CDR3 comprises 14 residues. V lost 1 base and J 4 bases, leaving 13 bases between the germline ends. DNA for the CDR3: TGTGCCTGGAGTGGGAGGCCCGGGGGCTATGGCTACACCTTC. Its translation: CAWSGRPGGYGYTF.

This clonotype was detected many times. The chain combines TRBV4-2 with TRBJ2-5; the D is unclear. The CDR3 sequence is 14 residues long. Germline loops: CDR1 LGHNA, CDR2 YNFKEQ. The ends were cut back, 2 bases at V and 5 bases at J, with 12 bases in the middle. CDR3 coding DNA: TGTGCCAGCAGCCAAAGTCCAGGTCGGGAGACCCAGTACTTC. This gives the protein CASSQSPGRETQYF.

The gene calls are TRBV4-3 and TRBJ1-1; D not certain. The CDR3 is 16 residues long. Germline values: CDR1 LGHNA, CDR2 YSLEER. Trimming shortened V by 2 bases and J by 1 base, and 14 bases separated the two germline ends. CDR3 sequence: CASSQTFREGNTEAFF. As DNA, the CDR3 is TGCGCCAGCAGCCAAACCTTCCGGGAAGGGAACACTGAAGCTTTCTTT.

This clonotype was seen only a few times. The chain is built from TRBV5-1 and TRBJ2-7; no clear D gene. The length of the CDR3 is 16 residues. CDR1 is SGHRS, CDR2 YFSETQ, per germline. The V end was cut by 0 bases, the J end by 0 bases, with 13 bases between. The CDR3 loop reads CASSLVGRTFSYEQYF. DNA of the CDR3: TGCGCCAGCAGCTTGGTTGGACGCACCTTCTCCTACGAGCAGTACTTC. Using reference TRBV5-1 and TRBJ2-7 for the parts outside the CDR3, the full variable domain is KAGVTQTPRYLIKTRGQQVTLSCSPISGHRSVSWYQQTPGQGLQFLFEYFSETQRNKGNFPGRFSGRQFSNSRSEMNVSTLELGDSALYLCASSLVGRTFSYEQYFGPGTRLTVT.

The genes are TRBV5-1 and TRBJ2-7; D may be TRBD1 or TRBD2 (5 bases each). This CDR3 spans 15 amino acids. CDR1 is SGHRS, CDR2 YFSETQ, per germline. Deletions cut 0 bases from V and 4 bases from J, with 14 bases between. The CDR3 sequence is CASSLGVVGAYEQYF. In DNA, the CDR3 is TGCGCCAGCAGCTTGGGCGTTGTCGGGGCATACGAGCAGTACTTC.

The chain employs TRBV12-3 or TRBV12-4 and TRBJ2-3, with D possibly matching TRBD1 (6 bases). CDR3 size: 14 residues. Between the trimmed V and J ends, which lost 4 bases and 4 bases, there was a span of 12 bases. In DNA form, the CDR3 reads TGTGCCAGCAGTTCCACAGGGTCAGCAGATACGCAGTATTTT. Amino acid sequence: CASSSTGSADTQYF.

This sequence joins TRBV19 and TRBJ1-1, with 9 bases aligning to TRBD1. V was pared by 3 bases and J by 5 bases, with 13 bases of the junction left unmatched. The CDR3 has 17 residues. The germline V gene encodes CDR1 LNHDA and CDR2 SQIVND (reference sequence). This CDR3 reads CASSIPGQGIRDTEAFF. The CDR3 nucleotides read TGTGCCAGTAGTATCCCGGGACAGGGTATCCGGGATACTGAAGCTTTCTTT.

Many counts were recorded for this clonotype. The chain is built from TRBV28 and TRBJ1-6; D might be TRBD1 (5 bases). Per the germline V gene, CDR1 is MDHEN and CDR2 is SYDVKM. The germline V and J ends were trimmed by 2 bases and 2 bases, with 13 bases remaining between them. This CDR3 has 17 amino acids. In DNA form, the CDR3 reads TGTGCCAGCAGTTTACCTCAGGGTTTAGCCTATAATTCACCCCTCCACTTT. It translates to CASSLPQGLAYNSPLHF.

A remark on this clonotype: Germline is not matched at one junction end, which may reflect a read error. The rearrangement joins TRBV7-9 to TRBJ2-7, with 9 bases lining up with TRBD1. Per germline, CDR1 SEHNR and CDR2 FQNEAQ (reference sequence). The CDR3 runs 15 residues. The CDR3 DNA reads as TGTGCCAGCAGATTAGCCGGGGACAGGGTCGGCGAGCAGTACTTC. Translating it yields CASRLAGDRVGEQYF.

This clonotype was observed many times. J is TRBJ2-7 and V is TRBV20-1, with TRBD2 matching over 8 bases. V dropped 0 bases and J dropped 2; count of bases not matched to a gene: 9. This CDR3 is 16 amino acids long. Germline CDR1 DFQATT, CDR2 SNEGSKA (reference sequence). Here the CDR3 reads CSARDIGGVLAYEQYF. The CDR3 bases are TGCAGTGCTAGAGATATCGGGGGGGTCCTCGCCTACGAGCAGTACTTC.

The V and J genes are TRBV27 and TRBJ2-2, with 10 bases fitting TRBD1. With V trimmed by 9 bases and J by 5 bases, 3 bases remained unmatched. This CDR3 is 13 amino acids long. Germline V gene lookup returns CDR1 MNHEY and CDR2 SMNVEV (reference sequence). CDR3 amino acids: CARDRGGTGELFF. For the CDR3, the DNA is TGTGCCAGGGACAGGGGGGGTACCGGGGAGCTGTTTTTT.

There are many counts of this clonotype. Here the CDR3 DNA reads TGCAGCGTTGCCAGGGAGGGTTTTGGGATGACTGAAGCTTTCTTT. Protein sequence: CSVAREGFGMTEAFF. The chain links TRBV29-1 to TRBJ1-1; D might be TRBD1 (5 bases). The CDR3 spans 15 residues. Trimming left V 4 bases short and J 5 bases short, with 20 bases between. Germline lookup yields CDR1 SQVTM and CDR2 ANQGSEA.

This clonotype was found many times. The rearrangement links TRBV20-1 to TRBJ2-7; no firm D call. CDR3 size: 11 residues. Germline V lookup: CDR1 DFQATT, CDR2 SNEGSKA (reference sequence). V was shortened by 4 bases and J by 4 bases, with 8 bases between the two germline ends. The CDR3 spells CSATPEYEQYF. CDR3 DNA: TGCAGTGCTACCCCCGAATACGAGCAGTACTTC.